This TCR beta chain comes out of a study of early T cells in non-severe SARS-CoV-2 infection. Study-wide context: The input, bulk RNA from unsorted whole blood, was sequenced, and chains were unpaired. Notes on the study in general: The study's VDJdb matching favored anti-spike CD8 responses and missed private and CD4 specificities.

A remark on this clonotype: What it recognizes is unknown.

Unique molecular identifiers were added to individual cDNA molecules. TCRdb redid the calling of the 5' RACE reads with MiXCR, one entry per CDR3 protein. The sample carries around 57,000 distinct CDR3 sequences, around 13% recorded once. Trimming left V 5 bases short and J 8 bases short, with 10 bases between. CDR3 length: 12 residues. Germline assignment: CDR1 MNHNY and CDR2 SVGAGI (reference sequence). This chain joins TRBV6-6 and TRBJ2-1; D is perhaps TRBD2 (5 bases). The specimen was whole blood. This sequence originates from an adult who was a healthcare worker with PCR-confirmed SARS-CoV-2 infection or an uninfected control (not recorded which). DNA for the CDR3: TGTGCCAGCAGTCCGAGGGTCCATGAGCAGTTCTTC. Encoded protein: CASSPRVHEQFF.